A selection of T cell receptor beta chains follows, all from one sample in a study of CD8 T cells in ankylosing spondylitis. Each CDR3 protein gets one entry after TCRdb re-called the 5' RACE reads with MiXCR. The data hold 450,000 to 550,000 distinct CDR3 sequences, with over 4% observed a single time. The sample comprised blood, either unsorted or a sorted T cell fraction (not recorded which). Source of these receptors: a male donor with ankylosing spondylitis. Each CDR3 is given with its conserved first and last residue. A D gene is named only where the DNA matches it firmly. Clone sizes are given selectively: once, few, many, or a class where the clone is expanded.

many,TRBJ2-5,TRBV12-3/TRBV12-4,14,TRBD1,CASSTWTGRETQYF,TGTGCCAGCAGTACTTGGACAGGGAGGGAGACCCAGTACTTC
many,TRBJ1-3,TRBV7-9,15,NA,CASFSSPSSGNTIYF,TGTGCCAGCTTTTCCAGCCCGAGCTCTGGAAACACCATATATTTT
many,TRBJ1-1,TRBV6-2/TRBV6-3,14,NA,CASSYSGGETEAFF,TGTGCCAGCAGTTACTCGGGGGGGGAGACTGAAGCTTTCTTT
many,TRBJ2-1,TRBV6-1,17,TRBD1,CASSEADGTVIYNEQFF,TGTGCCAGCAGTGAAGCTGACGGGACAGTGATATACAATGAGCAGTTCTTC
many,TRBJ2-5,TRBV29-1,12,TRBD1,CSGRTGQETQYF,TGCAGCGGGCGGACAGGGCAGGAGACCCAGTACTTC
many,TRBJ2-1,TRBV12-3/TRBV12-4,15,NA,CASSLARGWGNEQFF,TGTGCCAGCAGTTTAGCGCGGGGATGGGGAAATGAGCAGTTCTTC
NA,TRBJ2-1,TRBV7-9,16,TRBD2,CASSLAVLAVYNEQFF,TGTGCCAGCAGCTTAGCTGTCCTAGCGGTTTACAATGAGCAGTTCTTC
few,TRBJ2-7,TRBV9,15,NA,CASSVAPYGAYEQYF,TGTGCCAGCAGCGTAGCGCCTTACGGGGCCTACGAGCAGTACTTC
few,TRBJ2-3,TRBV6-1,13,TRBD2,CASRAAGAHTQYF,TGTGCCAGCAGGGCAGCGGGGGCCCATACGCAGTATTTT
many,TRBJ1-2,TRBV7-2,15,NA,CASRRTPRNNYGYTF,TGTGCCAGCAGACGGACCCCCCGCAATAACTATGGCTACACCTTC
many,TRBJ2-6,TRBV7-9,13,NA,CASDRSGANVLTF,TGTGCCAGCGACCGCTCTGGGGCCAACGTCCTGACTTTC
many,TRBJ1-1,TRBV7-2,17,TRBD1,CASSFYLIGQGGTEAFF,TGTGCCAGCAGCTTCTACCTGATCGGACAGGGCGGTACTGAAGCTTTCTTT
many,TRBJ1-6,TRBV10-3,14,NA,CAIRNRSYNSPLHF,TGTGCCATCAGGAACAGGTCTTATAATTCACCCCTCCACTTT
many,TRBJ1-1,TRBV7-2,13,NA,CASSYRDGPKAFF,TGTGCCAGCAGCTACCGGGACGGCCCTAAAGCTTTCTTT
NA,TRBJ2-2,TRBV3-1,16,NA,CASSQDFFGGTGELFF,TGTGCCAGCAGCCAAGATTTTTTTGGAGGAACCGGGGAGCTGTTTTTT
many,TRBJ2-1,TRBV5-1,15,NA,CASSFDGSSYNEQFF,TGCGCCAGCAGCTTTGACGGTAGCTCCTACAATGAGCAGTTCTTC
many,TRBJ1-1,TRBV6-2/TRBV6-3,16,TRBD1,CASSFRPGQVVTEAFF,TGTGCCAGCAGTTTTCGACCGGGACAGGTTGTCACTGAAGCTTTCTTT
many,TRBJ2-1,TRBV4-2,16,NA,CASSQQGNLFYNEQFF,TGTGCCAGCAGCCAACAGGGGAACTTATTCTACAATGAGCAGTTCTTC
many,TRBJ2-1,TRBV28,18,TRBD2,CASITARTGTSGRYEQFF,TGTGCCAGCATCACCGCCCGAACCGGGACTAGCGGGAGGTATGAGCAGTTCTTC
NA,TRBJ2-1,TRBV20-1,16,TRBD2,CSARSLAGAVYNEQFF,TGCAGTGCTAGATCACTAGCGGGGGCAGTCTACAATGAGCAGTTCTTC
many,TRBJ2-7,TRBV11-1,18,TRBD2,CASSTGLAGGRRTYEQYF,TGTGCCAGCAGCACCGGACTAGCGGGAGGGAGAAGGACCTACGAGCAGTACTTC
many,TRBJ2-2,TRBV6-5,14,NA,CASSYSTTTGELFF,TGTGCCAGCAGTTACTCGACGACCACCGGGGAGCTGTTTTTT
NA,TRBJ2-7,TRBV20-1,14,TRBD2,CSARREGGTYEQYF,TGCAGTGCTAGACGGGAGGGGGGGACCTACGAGCAGTACTTC
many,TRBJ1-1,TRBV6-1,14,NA,CASNLRWDSTEAFF,TGTGCCAGCAACCTCCGCTGGGACTCCACTGAAGCTTTCTTT
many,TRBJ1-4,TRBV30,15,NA,CAWSFQGRTNEKLFF,TGTGCCTGGAGTTTCCAGGGGAGGACTAATGAAAAACTGTTTTTT
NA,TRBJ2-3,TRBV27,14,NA,CASSLWADQNTQYF,TGTGCCAGCAGTTTATGGGCGGACCAAAATACGCAGTATTTT
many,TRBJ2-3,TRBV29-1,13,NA,CSVDGGDTDTQYF,TGCAGCGTTGACGGAGGGGACACAGATACGCAGTATTTT
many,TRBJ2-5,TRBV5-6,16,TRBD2,CASSPGLAGAGETQYF,TGTGCCAGCAGCCCGGGACTAGCGGGGGCCGGGGAGACCCAGTACTTC
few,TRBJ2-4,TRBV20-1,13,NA,CSARVWGKNIQYF,TGCAGTGCTAGAGTGTGGGGCAAAAACATTCAGTACTTC
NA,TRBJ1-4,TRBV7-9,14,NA,CASSSRVLNEKLFF,TGTGCCAGCAGCTCCCGGGTCCTGAATGAAAAACTGTTTTTT
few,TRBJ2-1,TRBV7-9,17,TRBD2,CASSLFPWTSGHNEQFF,TGTGCCAGCAGCTTATTTCCCTGGACTAGCGGGCACAATGAGCAGTTCTTC
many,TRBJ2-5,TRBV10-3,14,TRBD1,CAISPGQGQETQYF,TGTGCCATCAGTCCGGGACAGGGCCAAGAGACCCAGTACTTC
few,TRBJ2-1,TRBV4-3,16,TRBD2,CASSQGLAARYNEQFF,TGCGCCAGCAGCCAAGGACTAGCGGCCCGCTACAATGAGCAGTTCTTC
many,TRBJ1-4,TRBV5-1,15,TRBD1,CASSADSGGAEKLFF,TGCGCCAGCAGCGCCGACTCAGGGGGCGCAGAAAAACTGTTTTTT
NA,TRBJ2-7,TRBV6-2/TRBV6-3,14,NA,CASSYGVAKGEQYF,TGTGCCAGCAGTTACGGGGTCGCCAAGGGGGAGCAGTACTTC
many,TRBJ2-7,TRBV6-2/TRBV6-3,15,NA,CASRGGGGSSHEQYF,TGTGCCAGCAGGGGAGGCGGGGGCTCTTCCCACGAGCAGTACTTC
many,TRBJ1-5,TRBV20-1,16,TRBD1,CSAISGTGDSNQPQHF,TGCAGTGCTATCTCCGGGACAGGGGATAGCAATCAGCCCCAGCATTTT
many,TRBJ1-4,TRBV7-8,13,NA,CASSLTEREKLFF,TGTGCCAGCAGCTTAACCGAGAGGGAAAAACTGTTTTTT
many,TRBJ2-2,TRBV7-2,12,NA,CASSERAGELFF,TGTGCCAGCAGTGAGCGGGCCGGGGAGCTGTTTTTT
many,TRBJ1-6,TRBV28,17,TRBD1,CASSGNRGRSYNSPLHF,TGTGCCAGCAGCGGGAACAGGGGGCGTTCCTATAATTCACCCCTCCACTTT
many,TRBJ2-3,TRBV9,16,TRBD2,CASSVGTSGYTDTQYF,TGTGCCAGCAGCGTGGGGACTAGCGGTTACACAGATACGCAGTATTTT
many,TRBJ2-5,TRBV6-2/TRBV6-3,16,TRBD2,CASSETLAGPRETQYF,TGTGCCAGCAGCGAAACCCTAGCGGGGCCCAGGGAGACCCAGTACTTC
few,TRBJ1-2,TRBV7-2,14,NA,CASSSSQGLDGYTF,TGTGCCAGCAGCTCCTCCCAGGGTTTGGATGGCTACACCTTC
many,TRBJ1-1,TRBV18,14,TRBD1,CASSPDTGVPEAFF,TGTGCCAGCTCACCCGATACAGGGGTCCCTGAAGCTTTCTTT
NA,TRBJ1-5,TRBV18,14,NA,CASSRGSFDQPQHF,TGTGCCAGCTCACGTGGCAGCTTCGATCAGCCCCAGCATTTT